The 31 T cell receptor beta chains below were found in one sample sequenced in a study of Ad26.COV2.S vaccination and SARS-CoV-2 variants. As for treatment: approximately 18 received Ad26.COV2.S at low or high dose, single or two shots; about 5 received placebo; per-sample allocation not given. Sampling took place 63 days after the first vaccine or placebo injection. Repertoires were generated with immunoSEQ multiplex PCR, while TCRdb's copy carries only in-frame clones and drops some. The table shows some 500,000 clones, with approximately 92% occurring only once. The source material was peripheral blood, sampled in a trial of Ad26.COV2.S vaccine versus placebo. Every receptor here comes from a person between 18 and 60 years old who received the Ad26.COV2.S COVID-19 vaccine or a placebo.

The rearrangement joins TRBV5-1 to TRBJ2-7, with D hard to call. Trimming took off 1 base at V and 3 bases at J, with 14 bases between the two ends. Germline V gene data show CDR1 as SGHRS and CDR2 as YFSETQ. This CDR3 is 15 amino acids long. In nucleotides, the CDR3 is TGCGCCAGCAGCTTGTTCGCGGCAGTGCTCTACGAGCAGTACTTC. This sequence encodes CASSLFAAVLYEQYF.

J is TRBJ2-7 and V is TRBV9, with 10 bases lining up with TRBD1. The J segment lost 2 bases and the V segment lost 3 bases, leaving 5 bases of the junction unmatched. This CDR3 is 15 amino acids long. The V gene's germline CDR1 is SGDLS and CDR2 YYNGEE. In DNA, the CDR3 is TGTGCCAGCAGCGCGAGGGACAGGGGCACCTACGAGCAGTACTTC. Translated, it gives CASSARDRGTYEQYF.

The chain employs TRBV5-4 and TRBJ2-3; D remains ambiguous. V lost 4 bases and J lost 0, with 12 bases in between. The CDR3 consists of 15 residues. Germline V lookup: CDR1 SGHNT, CDR2 YYREEE (reference sequence). DNA of the CDR3: TGTGCCAGCAGCGTGGAACCCGCTAGCACAGATACGCAGTATTTT. This translates into CASSVEPASTDTQYF.

The chain links TRBV5-6 to TRBJ2-1; D not resolved. This CDR3 is built from 15 residues. V was pared by 1 base and J by 2 bases, with 10 bases between. Germline V gene sequence: CDR1 SGHDT, CDR2 YYEEEE. The CDR3 region is CASSLTSYAYNEQFF. As DNA, the CDR3 is TGTGCCAGCAGCTTGACGTCGTATGCCTACAATGAGCAGTTCTTC.

The chain employs TRBV12-3 or TRBV12-4 and TRBJ1-3, with D tentatively TRBD1 (6 bases). V was shortened by 4 bases and J by 9 bases, with 10 bases between the two germline ends. This CDR3 region has 12 residues. CDR3: CASSWAGVTIYF. CDR3 in DNA: TGTGCCAGCAGTTGGGCAGGGGTCACCATATATTTT.

This chain joins TRBV19 and TRBJ2-1; either TRBD1 or TRBD2 may fit D (5 bases each). Trimming pared 7 bases from V and 7 bases from J, leaving 20 bases between. From germline, CDR1 is LNHDA and CDR2 SQIVND (reference sequence). The CDR3 has 15 amino acids. In nucleotides, the CDR3 is TGTGCCAGTACCCTGAGTGGGGGAGCCGGAAATGAGCAGTTCTTC. Protein sequence: CASTLSGGAGNEQFF. Full variable domain (outside the CDR3, taken from reference TRBV19 and TRBJ2-1): DGGITQSPKYLFRKEGQNVTLSCEQNLNHDAMYWYRQDPGQGLRLIYYSQIVNDFQKGDIAEGYSVSREKKESFPLTVTSAQKNPTAFYLCASTLSGGAGNEQFFGPGTRLTVL.

The chain has TRBV18 and TRBJ1-1; D uncertain. This CDR3 has 13 residues. Between the trimmed V and J ends, which lost 3 bases and 3 bases, there was a span of 8 bases. Germline V gene sequence: CDR1 KGHSH, CDR2 LQKENI. The CDR3 spells CASSPTRDTEAFF. In DNA, the CDR3 is TGTGCCAGCTCACCCACCCGGGACACTGAAGCTTTCTTT.

This chain links TRBV9 with TRBJ1-1; no firm D call. CDR1 and CDR2 (germline): SGDLS, YYNGEE. The ends were cut back, 1 base at V and 3 bases at J, with 19 bases in the middle. CDR3 length: 17 residues. The CDR3 loop reads CASSVPPGHFADTEAFF. The CDR3 DNA follows: TGTGCCAGCAGCGTACCCCCTGGGCACTTCGCGGACACTGAAGCTTTCTTT.

This rearrangement joins TRBV15 to TRBJ1-6; 7 bases line up with TRBD1. V was pared by 2 bases and J by 8 bases, with 9 bases of the junction left unmatched. Germline-derived CDR1 and CDR2 are LNHNV and YYDKDF (reference sequence). The CDR3 totals 16 residues. In DNA form, the CDR3 reads TGTGCCACCAGCAGAATCCCTGGACAGGTAGATTCACCCCTCCACTTT. It translates to CATSRIPGQVDSPLHF.

This clone showed up just a few times. The chain uses TRBV9 and TRBJ2-7; D is perhaps TRBD1 or TRBD2 (5 bases each). The CDR3 is made up of 14 amino acids. The V and J ends lost 0 bases and 0 bases respectively, with 7 bases between them. Germline lookup yields CDR1 SGDLS and CDR2 YYNGEE. As DNA, the CDR3 is TGTGCCAGCAGCGTAGGGGGGTACTCCTACGAGCAGTACTTC. It specifies CASSVGGYSYEQYF.

CDR3 in amino acids: CASSLVEEKLFF. In DNA, the CDR3 is TGTGCCAGCAGCTTAGTAGAGGAAAAACTGTTTTTT. The J gene is TRBJ1-4, the V gene TRBV7-9; D unclear. CDR3 length: 12 amino acids. Trimming cost V 1 base and J 8 bases, with 5 bases left between them. Germline assignment: CDR1 SEHNR and CDR2 FQNEAQ (reference sequence). Supplemented by reference TRBV7-9 and TRBJ1-4, the full variable domain reads DTGVSQNPRHKITKRGQNVTFRCDPISEHNRLYWYRQTLGQGPEFLTYFQNEAQLEKSRLLSDRFSAERPKGSFSTLEIQRTEQGDSAMYLCASSLVEEKLFFGSGTQLSVL.

The chain combines TRBV2 with TRBJ2-7; perhaps TRBD1 as D (6 bases). The CDR3 loop spans 14 amino acids. Deletions cut 1 base from V and 8 bases from J, with 15 bases between. The germline CDR1 and CDR2 sequences are SNHLY and FYNNEI. The CDR3 DNA follows: TGTGCCAGCAGTGAAGAGACAGGACCCTCTCAGCAGTACTTC. Protein sequence: CASSEETGPSQQYF.

V and J are TRBV21-1 and TRBJ2-7; the table calls TRBD2, which could not be checked here. TRBV21-1 is a recognized pseudogene. CDR3 length: 16 residues. In DNA form, the CDR3 reads TGTGCCAGCAACACGGGACTCCAGCTATGTACCTACGAGCAGTACGTC. Translating gives CASNTGLQLCTYEQYV.

V is TRBV10-3 and J is TRBJ1-5; D perhaps matches TRBD1 (6 bases). V was clipped by 6 bases and J by 4 bases, with 10 bases between them. This CDR3 spans 13 amino acids. Germline V gene lookup returns CDR1 ENHRY and CDR2 SYGVKD. The CDR3 sequence is CAIRVDRNQPQHF. CDR3 in DNA: TGTGCCATCAGAGTCGACAGGAATCAGCCCCAGCATTTT.

The CDR3 loop reads CASSLTGFIQYF. The CDR3 bases are TGTGCCAGCAGTTTAACAGGGTTCATTCAGTACTTC. The gene calls are TRBV6-6 and TRBJ2-4, with a possible D match to TRBD1 (6 bases). The V end was cut by 4 bases, the J end by 9 bases, with 10 bases between. Germline V CDR1 and CDR2: MNHNY, SVGAGI (reference sequence). CDR3 length equals 12 residues.

The chain carries TRBV2 and TRBJ2-7; D perhaps matches TRBD1 (5 bases). The V and J ends lost 7 bases and 3 bases respectively, with 19 bases between them. Germline CDR1 is SNHLY and CDR2 is FYNNEI. CDR3 length equals 15 residues. The CDR3 nucleotides are TGTGCCAGCACAACTGGACAAAGTGGGGACTACGAGCAGTACGTC. Its protein is CASTTGQSGDYEQYV.

The chain joins TRBV10-3 to TRBJ1-2, with 7 nucleotides matching TRBD1. The CDR3 loop spans 18 amino acids. The germline CDR1 and CDR2 sequences are ENHRY and SYGVKD. Trimming at V came to 6 bases and at J to 2 bases, leaving 18 bases not matched to a gene. The CDR3 bases are TGTGCCATCAGGGAGGACAGGTCGGTTTTAAGGGGAAACTATGGCTACACCTTC. Amino acid sequence: CAIREDRSVLRGNYGYTF.

The chain recombines TRBV30 with TRBJ1-2; 9 bases map to TRBD1. The length of the CDR3 is 15 residues. From germline, CDR1 is GTSNPN and CDR2 SVGIG (reference sequence). V was clipped by 5 bases and J by 6 bases; unmatched bases: 13. CDR3 bases: TGTGCCTGGTTCCGAAAACCGGGACAGGGTGATGGCTACACCTTC. This sequence encodes CAWFRKPGQGDGYTF.

V gene TRBV4-1 combines with J gene TRBJ2-2, with 9 bases matching TRBD2. Losses at the gene ends were 2 bases for V and 0 bases for J; bases not matched to a gene: 1. Looked up from germline, CDR1 is MGHRA and CDR2 is YSYEKL. The CDR3 is made up of 16 amino acids. The CDR3 sequence: CASSQIAGANTGELFF. The CDR3, as DNA: TGCGCCAGCAGCCAAATAGCGGGGGCGAACACCGGGGAGCTGTTTTTT.

The V call is TRBV11-3, the J call TRBJ2-1; the D gene is possibly TRBD2 (6 bases). V shed 5 bases and J shed 0 bases, with 11 bases lying between them. This CDR3 is built from 15 residues. Germline V CDR1 and CDR2: SGHNT, YENEEA. The CDR3 here is CASSPGGLSYNEQFF. The CDR3 DNA sequence: TGTGCCAGCAGCCCCGGGGGACTCTCCTACAATGAGCAGTTCTTC.

The chain uses TRBV7-8 and TRBJ2-7, with 11 bases that match TRBD2. The CDR3 runs to 19 residues. Trimming cost V 5 bases and J 0 bases; bases outside gene matches: 15. In germline, CDR1 is SGHVS, CDR2 FQNEAQ. The DNA for the CDR3 is TGTGCCAGCAGCCCCCGGGCTAGCGGGGGGCCGGGAAGCTCCTACGAGCAGTACTTC. This codes for CASSPRASGGPGSSYEQYF.

CDR3 loop: CASSSDRGGTNEKLFF. CDR3 nucleotides: TGTGCCAGCAGTTCCGACAGGGGAGGAACTAATGAAAAACTGTTTTTT. This chain connects TRBV27 to TRBJ1-4, with 8 nucleotides matching TRBD1. The J segment lost 1 base and the V segment lost 4 bases, leaving 5 bases of the junction unmatched. The CDR3 extends over 16 amino acids. Germline CDR1 and CDR2: MNHEY and SMNVEV (reference sequence).

This chain uses TRBV6-6 with TRBJ1-1; 10 bases fit TRBD1. CDR1 and CDR2 from the germline V gene are MNHNY and SVGAGI (reference sequence). After removal of 5 bases from V and 4 bases from J, the junction contained 7 bases not matched to a gene. This CDR3 is built from 15 residues. The CDR3 nucleotides read TGTGCCAGCAGTCTCCCGGGGACAGGGGTCACTGAAGCTTTCTTT. Protein sequence: CASSLPGTGVTEAFF.

The J gene is TRBJ2-3, the V gene TRBV3-1 (or the pseudogene TRBV3-2); D is perhaps TRBD2 (6 bases). Trimming cost V 6 bases and J 0 bases, with 13 bases left between them. Germline values: CDR1 LGHDT, CDR2 YNNKEL (reference sequence). The CDR3 is made up of 15 amino acids. This chain's CDR3 is CASRPQRVSTDTQYF. As DNA, the CDR3 is TGTGCCAGCAGGCCCCAGCGGGTGAGCACAGATACGCAGTATTTT.

The gene calls are TRBV7-3 and TRBJ2-1, with 11 bases matching TRBD2. The germline V gene has CDR1 SGHTA and CDR2 FQGTGA. This CDR3 contains 18 residues. V trimming: 1 base; J trimming: 4 bases; junction bases outside the gene matches: 9. CDR3 nucleotide sequence: TGTGCCAGCAGCTTAATAGCGGGAGGGCCAGTGGGTTACAATGAGCAGTTCTTC. Protein product: CASSLIAGGPVGYNEQFF.

This clone has a single count. This rearrangement joins TRBV27 to TRBJ1-6, with D possibly matching TRBD1 (5 bases). The ends were cut back, 8 bases at V and 7 bases at J, with 24 bases in the middle. The CDR3 has 17 amino acids. Germline V CDR1 and CDR2: MNHEY, SMNVEV (reference sequence). In nucleotides, the CDR3 is TGTGCCAGCCAGCAGTTGACACGGTGGGGGATGAATTCACCCCTCCACTTT. This gives the protein CASQQLTRWGMNSPLHF.

The chain links TRBV28 to TRBJ1-6; D call uncertain. Germline CDR1 is MDHEN and CDR2 is SYDVKM. The CDR3 sequence is 12 residues long. The ends were cut back, 3 bases at V and 9 bases at J, with 6 bases in the middle. The CDR3 region is CASSFAGSPLHF. The CDR3, as DNA: TGTGCCAGCAGTTTCGCGGGTTCACCCCTCCACTTT.

The gene calls are TRBV6-5 and TRBJ1-5; 11 nucleotides match TRBD1. The length of the CDR3 is 15 residues. Germline CDR1 MNHEY, CDR2 SVGAGI. V lost 4 bases and J lost 5; bases outside the gene matches: 4. The CDR3 protein is CASSSGQGAYQPQHF. In nucleotides, the CDR3 is TGTGCCAGCAGTTCTGGACAGGGGGCCTATCAGCCCCAGCATTTT.

This clone appeared a single time. The chain recombines TRBV28 with TRBJ2-5; TRBD1 agrees at 8 bases. This CDR3 comprises 18 residues. V gave up 4 bases and J gave up 1 base; unmatched junction bases: 14. The V gene's germline CDR1 is MDHEN and CDR2 SYDVKM. The CDR3 nucleotides are TGTGCCAGCAGTTCCCTCGCCTCGGACAGGGAGGCCCAAGAGACCCAGTACTTC. Translating it yields CASSSLASDREAQETQYF.

This clone was detected only a few times. The chain joins TRBV3-1 (or the pseudogene TRBV3-2) to TRBJ2-1; D gene ambiguous. The CDR3 runs 13 residues. The V gene lost 0 bases and the J gene lost 7 bases, with 7 bases spanning the gap. CDR1 is LGHDT, CDR2 YNNKEL, per germline (reference sequence). The CDR3 reads CASSQELRNEQFF. The CDR3 bases are TGTGCCAGCAGCCAAGAGCTTAGAAATGAGCAGTTCTTC.

The chain has TRBV5-8 and TRBJ1-5; no firm D call. Germline V gives CDR1 SGHTS, CDR2 YDEGEE. The CDR3 has 11 residues. Trimming shortened V by 3 bases and J by 7 bases, and 5 bases separated the two germline ends. CDR3 in amino acids: CASSSWQPQHF. CDR3 nucleotides: TGTGCCAGCAGCTCCTGGCAGCCCCAGCATTTT.